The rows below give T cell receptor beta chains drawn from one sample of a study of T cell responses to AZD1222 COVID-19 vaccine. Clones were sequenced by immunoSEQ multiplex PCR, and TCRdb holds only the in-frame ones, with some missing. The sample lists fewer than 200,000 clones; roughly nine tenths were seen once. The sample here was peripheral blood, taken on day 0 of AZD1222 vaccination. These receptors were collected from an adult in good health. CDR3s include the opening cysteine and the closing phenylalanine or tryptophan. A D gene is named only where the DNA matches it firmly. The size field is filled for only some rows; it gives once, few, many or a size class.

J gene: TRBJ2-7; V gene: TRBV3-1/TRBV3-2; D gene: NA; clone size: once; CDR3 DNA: TGTGCCAGCAGCCCCCTGGTGACCGCCTACGAGCAGTACTTC; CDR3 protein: CASSPLVTAYEQYF
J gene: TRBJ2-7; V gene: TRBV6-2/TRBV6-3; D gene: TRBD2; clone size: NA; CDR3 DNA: TGTGCCAGCAGTTACTTCGCAGCGGGGTACGAGCAGTACTTC; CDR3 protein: CASSYFAAGYEQYF
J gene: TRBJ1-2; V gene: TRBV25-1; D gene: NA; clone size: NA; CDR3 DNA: TGTGCCAGCAGCCCCCATGGGGCAGGTCGCTATGGCTACACCTTC; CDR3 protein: CASSPHGAGRYGYTF
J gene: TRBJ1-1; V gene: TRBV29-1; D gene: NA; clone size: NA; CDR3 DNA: TGCAGCGTTGGTTTTAGGAGGACTGAAGCTTTCTTT; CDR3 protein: CSVGFRRTEAFF
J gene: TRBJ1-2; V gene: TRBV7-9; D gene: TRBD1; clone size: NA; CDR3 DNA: TGTGCCAGCACCGGGACAGCCTGGCACTATGGCTACACCTTC; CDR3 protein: CASTGTAWHYGYTF
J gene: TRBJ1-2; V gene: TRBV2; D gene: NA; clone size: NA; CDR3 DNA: TGTGCCAGCAGGGAAGGCCCCGGACAGATTAACTATGGCTACACCTTC; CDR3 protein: CASREGPGQINYGYTF
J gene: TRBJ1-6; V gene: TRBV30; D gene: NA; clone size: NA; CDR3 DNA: TGTGCCTGGGCCGTAGGGCTGTGGGATTCACCCCTCCACTTT; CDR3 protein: CAWAVGLWDSPLHF
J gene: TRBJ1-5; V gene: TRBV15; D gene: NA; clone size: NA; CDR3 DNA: TGTGCCACCAGCAGAGTTATGGGGGGGAATCAGCCCCAGCATTTT; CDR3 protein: CATSRVMGGNQPQHF
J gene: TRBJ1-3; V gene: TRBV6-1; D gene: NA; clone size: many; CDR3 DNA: TGTGCCAGCAGTGAAGCCGAGGGCCAGGGTGGAAACACCATATATTTT; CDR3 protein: CASSEAEGQGGNTIYF
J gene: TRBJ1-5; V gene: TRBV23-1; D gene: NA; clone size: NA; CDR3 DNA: TGCGCCAGCAGTCAATCCGCGGAACCCTATAGCAATCAGCCCCAGCATTTT; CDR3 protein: CASSQSAEPYSNQPQHF
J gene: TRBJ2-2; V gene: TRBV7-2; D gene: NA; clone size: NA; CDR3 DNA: TGTGCCAGCAGCTTAGCTGGTGGGCGGGGCACCGGGGAGCTGTTTTTT; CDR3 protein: CASSLAGGRGTGELFF
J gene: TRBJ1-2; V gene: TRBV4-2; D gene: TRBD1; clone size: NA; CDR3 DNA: TGTGCCAGCAGCTTTCCGGCAGGGGGCGAAGGCTACACCTTC; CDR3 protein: CASSFPAGGEGYTF
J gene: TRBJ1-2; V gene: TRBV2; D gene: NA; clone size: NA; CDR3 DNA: TGTGCCAGCAGTGAAATGAGGCAGCAATTATATGGCTACACCTTC; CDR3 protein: CASSEMRQQLYGYTF
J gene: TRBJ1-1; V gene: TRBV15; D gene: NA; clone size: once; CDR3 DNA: TGTGCCACCTACCCCTCCTCGGGGGCGACGAACACTGAAGCTTTCTTT; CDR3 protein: CATYPSSGATNTEAFF
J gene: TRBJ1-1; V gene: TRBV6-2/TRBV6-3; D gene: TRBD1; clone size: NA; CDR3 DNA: TGTGCCAGCAGTGGGGGACAGGGGAACACTGAAGCTTTCTTT; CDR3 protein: CASSGGQGNTEAFF
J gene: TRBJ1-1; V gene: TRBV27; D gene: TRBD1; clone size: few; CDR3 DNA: TGTGCCAGCAGTTCCACAGGGGCCGGGGCTGAAGCTTTCTTT; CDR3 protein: CASSSTGAGAEAFF
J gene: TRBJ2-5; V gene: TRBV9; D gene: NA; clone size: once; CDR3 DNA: TGTGCCAGCAGCGTTACACAAGAAGGGACCCAGTACTTC; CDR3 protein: CASSVTQEGTQYF